Below are 10 T cell receptor beta chains sequenced from a single sample in a study of patients and donors after allogeneic stem cell transplantation. One entry per CDR3 protein results from TCRdb running MiXCR on the RT-PCR reads. The sample shows approximately 140,000 distinct CDR3 sequences, about 36% of them seen only once. The material sequenced was blood, either unsorted or a sorted T cell fraction (not recorded which). All receptors come from a human donor who was either an allogeneic HSCT recipient or a stem cell or donor lymphocyte infusion donor (not recorded which). It is not recorded whose cells these are; they may come from a transplant donor.

This clonotype was observed a few times. The chain recombines TRBV2 with TRBJ2-1; a weak D match, TRBD2 (6 bases). The CDR3 spans 14 residues. Deletions cut 4 bases from V and 6 bases from J, with 13 bases between. Germline V gene data show CDR1 as SNHLY and CDR2 as FYNNEI. DNA for the CDR3: TGTGCCAGCAGTGCTCGCACTAGCCCCAATGAGCAGTTCTTC. The encoded protein is CASSARTSPNEQFF.

This clonotype was counted a few times. The rearrangement joins TRBV9 to TRBJ1-2; 7 bases match TRBD1. CDR1 and CDR2 (germline): SGDLS, YYNGEE. J gave up 4 bases and V 0 bases, and 6 bases lay outside the gene matches. The CDR3 runs 15 residues. CDR3 region: CASSVGLGDSYGYTF. DNA for the CDR3: TGTGCCAGCAGCGTAGGCCTAGGGGACAGCTATGGCTACACCTTC.

A few counts support this clonotype. The chain combines TRBV20-1 with TRBJ1-1; unclear D gene. V was cut by 4 bases and J by 0 bases, with 12 bases left in between. In germline, CDR1 is DFQATT, CDR2 SNEGSKA (reference sequence). The CDR3 spans 14 residues. The CDR3: CSATWTAMNTEAFF. As DNA, the CDR3 is TGCAGTGCTACGTGGACGGCCATGAACACTGAAGCTTTCTTT.

The V and J genes are TRBV28 and TRBJ1-6; TRBD1 is a possible D gene (5 bases). Germline-derived CDR1 and CDR2 are MDHEN and SYDVKM. V was shortened by 5 bases and J by 9 bases, with 14 bases between the two germline ends. The CDR3 totals 14 residues. The CDR3 protein is CASSPREGSSPLHF. The CDR3 DNA sequence: TGTGCCAGCAGTCCCCGTGAGGGGAGTTCACCCCTCCACTTT.

This clonotype was recorded a few times. V and J are TRBV10-3 and TRBJ2-3; the D gene could be TRBD1 or TRBD2 (5 bases each). Trimming shortened V by 2 bases and J by 3 bases, and 9 bases separated the two germline ends. The germline V gene encodes CDR1 ENHRY and CDR2 SYGVKD. The CDR3 length is 14 residues. Here the CDR3 DNA reads TGTGCCATCAGTGAGATAGGGGAGACAGATACGCAGTATTTT. This translates into CAISEIGETDTQYF.

The genes are TRBV28 and TRBJ1-2; tentatively, D is TRBD1 (5 bases). Germline V gives CDR1 MDHEN, CDR2 SYDVKM. The length of the CDR3 is 13 residues. V lost 4 bases and J lost 8, with 14 bases in between. The CDR3 is CASSSLRWGGYTF. In nucleotides, the CDR3 is TGTGCCAGCAGTTCCCTCCGTTGGGGGGGCTACACCTTC.

This clonotype occurred a few times. This sequence joins TRBV28 and TRBJ1-5; no definite D call. The V and J ends lost 3 bases and 6 bases respectively, with 12 bases between them. The CDR3 is 14 residues long. CDR1 MDHEN and CDR2 SYDVKM come from the germline V gene. The chain's CDR3 is CASSLLEIIQPQHF. CDR3 DNA: TGTGCCAGCAGTTTGTTGGAAATTATTCAGCCCCAGCATTTT.

The chain joins TRBV20-1 to TRBJ1-2; 9 positions agree with TRBD1. Trimming took 5 bases from V and 8 from J; bases not matched to a gene: 9. CDR3 length: 13 amino acids. Germline CDR1 and CDR2: DFQATT and SNEGSKA (reference sequence). CDR3 coding DNA: TGCAGTGCTTACAGGGGGCGAGATGGAGGCTACACCTTC. This gives the protein CSAYRGRDGGYTF.

CDR3 coding DNA: TGTGCCACGATGGGATGGGAGTGGAGGAATACTGAAGCTTTCTTT. Translation gives CATMGWEWRNTEAFF. The V and J genes are TRBV6-1 and TRBJ1-1; no clear D. The CDR3 runs 15 residues. CDR1 MNHNS and CDR2 SASEGT come from the germline V gene. Trimming stripped 10 bases from V and 5 bases from J, with 23 bases between.

This chain uses TRBV12-3 or TRBV12-4 with TRBJ1-1; no firm D call. V shed 5 bases and J shed 1 base, with 8 bases lying between them. This CDR3 comprises 13 residues. The chain's CDR3 is CASSVKQNTEAFF. The CDR3 DNA sequence: TGTGCCAGCAGTGTCAAACAGAACACTGAAGCTTTCTTT.